These T cell receptor beta chains were read from a single sample in a study of Ad26.COV2.S vaccination and SARS-CoV-2 variants. Some clones are missing from TCRdb's copy, which holds only in-frame ones; the method was immunoSEQ multiplex PCR. Among 300,000 to 350,000 clones listed, about 88% were seen once. Sequencing used peripheral blood, obtained in a trial of Ad26.COV2.S vaccine versus placebo. The receptors shown here come from a person between 18 and 65 years old who received the Ad26.COV2.S COVID-19 vaccine or a placebo. Both conserved end residues are part of each CDR3. The order of the fields is clone size, D gene, J gene, V gene, CDR3 DNA, CDR3 protein. A D gene is named only where the DNA matches it firmly. The size entry is marked missing in some rows and otherwise reads once, few, many or a size class.

>once|-|TRBJ1-2|TRBV9
TGTGCCAGCAGCGGGTTACAGGCCACTAACTATGGCTACACCTTC
CASSGLQATNYGYTF
>-|TRBD1|TRBJ1-1|TRBV5-1
TGCGCCAGCAGCTCCGGACAGGGTGTTTGGAACACTGAAGCTTTCTTT
CASSSGQGVWNTEAFF
>-|-|TRBJ1-2|TRBV30
TGTGCCTGGACAAACGGGGGACTCCGGGACTACACCTTC
CAWTNGGLRDYTF
>-|TRBD1|TRBJ2-7|TRBV6-2/TRBV6-3
TGTGCCAGCAGTGGTCTTTTTGGAGTATCCCGGGACAGCTACTACGAGCAGTACTTC
CASSGLFGVSRDSYYEQYF
>-|TRBD1|TRBJ1-1|TRBV19
TGTGCCAGTAGTGCGGGACAGGGTATGAGGAACACTGAAGCTTTCTTT
CASSAGQGMRNTEAFF
>-|-|TRBJ1-6|TRBV5-5
TGTGCCAGCAGCTCCCGGACAGATAATTCACCCCTCCACTTT
CASSSRTDNSPLHF
>-|-|TRBJ2-5|TRBV13
TGTGCCAGCAGCTTAGTGGGACGAGAGACCCAGTACTTC
CASSLVGRETQYF
>-|TRBD1|TRBJ1-2|TRBV5-8
TGTGCCAGCAGCTTCCCCCGGAGACAGGGTCGGGGCTACACCTTC
CASSFPRRQGRGYTF
>once|-|TRBJ2-3|TRBV4-1
TGCGCCAGCAGCCAAGGACTGATGGGACCCCTATTTCAAGATACGCAGTATTTT
CASSQGLMGPLFQDTQYF
>few|TRBD2|TRBJ2-3|TRBV9
TGTGCCAGCAGCGCCGTAGGCGGGAGGGCCTTAGATACGCAGTATTTT
CASSAVGGRALDTQYF
>few|-|TRBJ1-5|TRBV7-9
TGTGCCAGCAGCTTAGATAGGAGTCCCCAGCATTTT
CASSLDRSPQHF
>-|-|TRBJ1-1|TRBV3-1/TRBV3-2
TGTGCCAGCAGCCAGAACGAAAACACTGAAGCTTTCTTT
CASSQNENTEAFF
>few|TRBD1|TRBJ1-2|TRBV5-4
TGTGCCAGCAGCGTGGACAGGGGAGGCGGCTACACCTTC
CASSVDRGGGYTF
>once|TRBD1|TRBJ1-3|TRBV12-5
TGTGCTAGTGGTTTGGACAGCCAGGGGGTAGGGGCTCCCTCTGGAAACACCATATATTTT
CASGLDSQGVGAPSGNTIYF
>-|TRBD2|TRBJ2-7|TRBV19
TGTGCCAGTAGTATCGGGACTAGCGGGGCCTACGAGCAGTACTTC
CASSIGTSGAYEQYF
>-|-|TRBJ1-5|TRBV5-6
TGTGCCAGCAGCTTGGGGGGGAGTCAAGGTCAGCCCCAGCATTTT
CASSLGGSQGQPQHF
>-|TRBD2|TRBJ2-1|TRBV5-1
TGCGCCAGCAGCTTGGAGGCAGGGAGGGATGAGCAGTTCTTC
CASSLEAGRDEQFF
>-|-|TRBJ2-5|TRBV4-3
TGCGCCAGCAGCCAAGGAGGACAGTACCAAGAGACCCAGTACTTC
CASSQGGQYQETQYF
>-|-|TRBJ2-1|TRBV19
TGTGCCAGTAGTGCCCTAGGGTACGGTGAGCAGTTCTTC
CASSALGYGEQFF
>-|-|TRBJ2-4|TRBV5-4
TGTGCCAGCAGCTTGGCAACCACTCGAGGCAAAAACATTCAGTACTTC
CASSLATTRGKNIQYF
>-|TRBD2|TRBJ2-2|TRBV11-3
TGTGCCAGCAGCTTGGGACTAGCGGGCACCGGGGAGCTGTTTTTT
CASSLGLAGTGELFF
>-|-|TRBJ2-1|TRBV6-5
TGTGCCAGCAGTTCAGGACCCCTGGGGCAGTTCTTC
CASSSGPLGQFF
>-|TRBD2|TRBJ2-7|TRBV10-3
TGTGCCACCTTAGCGGGAGTTCCCTACGAGCAGTACTTC
CATLAGVPYEQYF
>once|TRBD1|TRBJ2-1|TRBV24-1
TGTGCCACTCCTGGACAGGGGTTAAATGAGCAGTTCTTC
CATPGQGLNEQFF
>-|TRBD1|TRBJ1-3|TRBV27
TGTGCCAGCAGTTCGGTGACAGGGGGATTAGGAAACACCATATATTTT
CASSSVTGGLGNTIYF
>once|-|TRBJ2-3|TRBV27
TGTGCCAGCAGTTTAAACAGGGTCAGAGATACGCAGTATTTT
CASSLNRVRDTQYF
>few|-|TRBJ2-1|TRBV11-3
TGTGCCAGCAGCTTAGCCTCAGGGTCCACTGAGCAGTTCTTC
CASSLASGSTEQFF
>few|-|TRBJ2-5|TRBV6-2/TRBV6-3
TGTGCCAGCAGTCGCAGCGCAGGGTCGAGGGAGACCCAGTACTTC
CASSRSAGSRETQYF
>-|TRBD1|TRBJ2-6|TRBV9
TGTGCCAGCAGCCCCCGGGACAGCCTCTCTGGGGCCAACGTCCTGACTTTC
CASSPRDSLSGANVLTF
>-|-|TRBJ2-7|TRBV11-2
TGTGCCAGCAGCTTAGGGGGACCCTCCTACGAGCAGTACTTC
CASSLGGPSYEQYF